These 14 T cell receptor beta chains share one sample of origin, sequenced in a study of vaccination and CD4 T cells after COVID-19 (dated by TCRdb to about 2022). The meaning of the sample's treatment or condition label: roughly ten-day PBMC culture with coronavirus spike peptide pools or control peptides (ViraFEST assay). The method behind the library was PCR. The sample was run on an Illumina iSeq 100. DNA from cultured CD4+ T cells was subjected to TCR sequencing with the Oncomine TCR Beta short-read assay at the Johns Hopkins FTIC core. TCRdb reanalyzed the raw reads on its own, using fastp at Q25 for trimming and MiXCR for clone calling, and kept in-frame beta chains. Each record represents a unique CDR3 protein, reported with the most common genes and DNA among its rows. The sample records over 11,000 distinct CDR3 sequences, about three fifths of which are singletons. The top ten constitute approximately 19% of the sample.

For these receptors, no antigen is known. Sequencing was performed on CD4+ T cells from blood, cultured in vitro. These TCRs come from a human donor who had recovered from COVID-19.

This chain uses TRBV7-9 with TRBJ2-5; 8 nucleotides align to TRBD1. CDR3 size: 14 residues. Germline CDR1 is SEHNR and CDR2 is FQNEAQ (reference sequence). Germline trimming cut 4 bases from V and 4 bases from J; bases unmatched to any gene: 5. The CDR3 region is CASSSRDRGETQYF. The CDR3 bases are TGTGCCAGCAGCTCCCGAGACAGGGGAGAGACCCAGTACTTC.

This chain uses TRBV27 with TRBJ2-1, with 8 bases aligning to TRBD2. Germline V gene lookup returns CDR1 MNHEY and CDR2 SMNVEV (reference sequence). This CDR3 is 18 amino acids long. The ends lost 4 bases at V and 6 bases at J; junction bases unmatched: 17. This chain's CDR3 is CASSSLQPWTSRGNEQFF. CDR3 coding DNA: TGTGCCAGCAGTTCCCTACAACCCTGGACTAGCCGGGGCAATGAGCAGTTCTTC.

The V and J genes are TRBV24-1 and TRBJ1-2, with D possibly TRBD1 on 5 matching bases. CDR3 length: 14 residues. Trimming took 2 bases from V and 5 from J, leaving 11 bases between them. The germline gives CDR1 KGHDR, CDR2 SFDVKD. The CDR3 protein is CATSDSTQGYGYTF. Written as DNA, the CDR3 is TGTGCCACCAGTGATTCTACCCAGGGATATGGCTACACCTTC.

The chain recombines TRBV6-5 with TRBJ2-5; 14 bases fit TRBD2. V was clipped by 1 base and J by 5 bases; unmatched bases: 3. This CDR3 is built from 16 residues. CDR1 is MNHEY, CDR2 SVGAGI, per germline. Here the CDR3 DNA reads TGTGCCAGCAGTTACTGGACTAGCGGGGGGCACGAGACCCAGTACTTC. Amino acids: CASSYWTSGGHETQYF.

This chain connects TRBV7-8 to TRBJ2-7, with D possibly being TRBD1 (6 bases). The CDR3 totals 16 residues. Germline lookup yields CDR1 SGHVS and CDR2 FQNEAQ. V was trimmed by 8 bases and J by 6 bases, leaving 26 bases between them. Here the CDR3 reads CASQKTGTYLGSEQYF. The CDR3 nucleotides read TGTGCCAGCCAGAAAACAGGGACCTATTTGGGTTCCGAGCAGTACTTC.

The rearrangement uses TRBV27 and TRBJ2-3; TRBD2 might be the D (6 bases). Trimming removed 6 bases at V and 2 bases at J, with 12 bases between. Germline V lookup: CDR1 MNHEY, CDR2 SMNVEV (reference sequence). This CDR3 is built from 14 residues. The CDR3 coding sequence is TGTGCCAGCAGCCCGGGAGTCGCCACAGATACGCAGTATTTT. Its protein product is CASSPGVATDTQYF.

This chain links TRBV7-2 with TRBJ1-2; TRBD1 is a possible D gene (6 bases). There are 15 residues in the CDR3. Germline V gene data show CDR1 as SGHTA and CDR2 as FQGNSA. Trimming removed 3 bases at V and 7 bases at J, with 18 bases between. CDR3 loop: CASSFDRRGDVGYTF. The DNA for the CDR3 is TGTGCCAGCAGCTTTGATCGTAGGGGGGATGTTGGCTACACCTTC.

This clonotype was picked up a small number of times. The CDR3: CASSSEDFGTQYF. CDR3 bases: TGTGCCAGCAGCTCAGAAGACTTCGGGACCCAGTACTTC. The V gene is TRBV7-9, the J gene TRBJ2-5; D is uncertain. CDR3 length equals 13 residues. Looked up from germline, CDR1 is SEHNR and CDR2 is FQNEAQ (reference sequence). Between the trimmed V and J ends, which lost 4 bases and 7 bases, there was a span of 13 bases.

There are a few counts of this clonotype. CDR3 residues: CATSRDRGRYEQYF. Here the CDR3 DNA reads TGTGCCACCAGCAGGGACAGGGGGCGATACGAGCAGTACTTC. The J gene is TRBJ2-7, the V gene TRBV15; 11 nucleotides match TRBD1. CDR1 LNHNV and CDR2 YYDKDF come from the germline V gene (reference sequence). This CDR3 is 14 amino acids long. With V trimmed by 3 bases and J by 4 bases, 2 bases remained unmatched.

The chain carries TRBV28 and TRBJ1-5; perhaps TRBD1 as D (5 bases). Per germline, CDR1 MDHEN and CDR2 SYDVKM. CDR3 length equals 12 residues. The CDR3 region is CATEVGNQPQHF. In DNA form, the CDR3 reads TGTGCGACAGAAGTAGGCAATCAGCCCCAGCATTTT.

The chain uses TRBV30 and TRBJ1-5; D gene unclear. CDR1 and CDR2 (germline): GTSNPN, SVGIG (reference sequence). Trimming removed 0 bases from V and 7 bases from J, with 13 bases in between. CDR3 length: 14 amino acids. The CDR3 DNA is TGTGCCTGGAGTGTTTTGGGCGCGGTCCAGCCCCAGCATTTT. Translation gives CAWSVLGAVQPQHF.

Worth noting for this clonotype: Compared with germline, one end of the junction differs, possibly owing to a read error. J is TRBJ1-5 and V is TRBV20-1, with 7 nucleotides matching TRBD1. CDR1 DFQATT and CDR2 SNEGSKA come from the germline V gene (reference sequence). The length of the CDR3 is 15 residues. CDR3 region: CSARGSTGADQPQHF. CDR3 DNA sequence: TGCAGTGCCAGAGGGAGTACAGGGGCGGACCAGCCCCAGCATTTT.

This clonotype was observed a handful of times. CDR3 sequence reads: CSARDRRTTYNSPLHF. Here the CDR3 DNA reads TGCAGTGCTAGAGATCGGCGGACTACCTATAATTCACCCCTCCACTTT. The V and J genes are TRBV20-1 and TRBJ1-6; D uncertain. Trimming took 0 bases from V and 2 from J, leaving 11 bases between them. This CDR3 has 16 amino acids. Germline assignment: CDR1 DFQATT and CDR2 SNEGSKA (reference sequence).

In DNA, the CDR3 is TGCGCCAGCAGTCCGAGTTATAACTATGGCTACACCTTC. It codes for CASSPSYNYGYTF. The chain uses TRBV10-2 and TRBJ1-2; no definite D call. This CDR3 is 13 amino acids long. In germline, CDR1 is WSHSY, CDR2 SAAADI. Trimming removed 5 bases from V and 1 base from J, with 8 bases in between.